The subject of this entry is one T cell receptor beta chain. The sample comes from a study of blood T cell repertoires in COVID-19. Study context: T cells, B-cell-depleted T cells, or PBMCs provided the cDNA or gDNA that served as material.

This CDR3 contains 13 residues. The germline CDR1 and CDR2 sequences are LGHDT and YNNKEL (reference sequence). Trimming stripped 1 base from V and 2 bases from J, with 5 bases between. The table came from immunoSEQ multiplex PCR; TCRdb's copy has only in-frame clones and leaves some out. The repertoire has 150,000 to 200,000 clones, roughly nine tenths of them found once; the top ten carry about a tenth. The clonotype was recovered from a woman aged 55-69 years with COVID-19, enrolled during active disease. Sequencing was carried out using peripheral blood. This chain uses TRBV3-1 (or the pseudogene TRBV3-2) with TRBJ1-1; D remains ambiguous. The CDR3 DNA sequence: TGTGCCAGCAGCCAAGCCAGTAACACTGAAGCTTTCTTT. It specifies CASSQASNTEAFF.